These T cell receptor beta chains were read from a single sample in a study of blood T cell repertoires in COVID-19. Assay: immunoSEQ multiplex PCR; the TCRdb copy retains only in-frame clones and omits some. The sample holds about 110,000 clones; approximately 78% are singletons and the top ten take roughly 7.7%. Material: peripheral blood. Every receptor here comes from a man in his 70s with acute or convalescent COVID-19. Both conserved end residues are part of each CDR3. The D gene is left open where the match is weak. Expanded clones are given a class, and other clones once, few, many or no size at all.

>.|TRBV6-5|.|TRBJ1-3
TGTGCCAGCAGGGGAAGGGACTTGACTGGAAACACCATATATTTT
CASRGRDLTGNTIYF
>.|TRBV11-1|.|TRBJ2-1
TGTGCCAGCAGCCCTCTTGCGGCCGACTACAATGAGCAGTTCTTC
CASSPLAADYNEQFF
>.|TRBV2|.|TRBJ1-3
TGTGCCAGCAGTACCCAGGGAAACACCATATATTTT
CASSTQGNTIYF
>TRBD1|TRBV6-5|.|TRBJ1-2
TGTGCCAGCACTGGACAGGGAAACTATGGCTACACCTTC
CASTGQGNYGYTF
>TRBD1|TRBV10-3|.|TRBJ1-2
TGTGCCATCAGAACAGGGGATGGCTACACCTTC
CAIRTGDGYTF
>TRBD1|TRBV28|.|TRBJ2-1
TGTGCCAGCACCCTCCCAGGGGGCGTTAAGGGGGGCAATGAGCAGTTCTTC
CASTLPGGVKGGNEQFF
>.|TRBV11-3|.|TRBJ2-1
TGTGCCAGCAGCCAACAGTCAGAAGAGCAGTTCTTC
CASSQQSEEQFF
>.|TRBV6-1|.|TRBJ1-3
TGTGCCAGCAGTGAACACAGGGCAAGGACTGGAAACACCATATATTTT
CASSEHRARTGNTIYF
>.|TRBV18|.|TRBJ2-7
TGTATTGGAGGGAAGTTCTACGAGCAGTACTTC
CIGGKFYEQYF
>TRBD1|TRBV24-1|.|TRBJ1-5
TGTGCCACCAGTCCTACGACAGGGGTACCGAATCAGCCCCAGCATTTT
CATSPTTGVPNQPQHF
>TRBD1|TRBV7-9|.|TRBJ2-1
TGTGCCAGCAGTTCCTATTGGACAGGGGGCGATGAGCAGTTCTTC
CASSSYWTGGDEQFF
>.|TRBV2|once|TRBJ1-1
TGTGCCAGCAGACAACAGGCAAACACTGAAGCTTTCTTT
CASRQQANTEAFF
>TRBD1|TRBV6-5|.|TRBJ2-1
TGTGCCAGCAGTTACTCAGGACAGGTTCAGTTCTTC
CASSYSGQVQFF
>.|TRBV5-1|.|TRBJ2-7
TGCGCCAGCAGCCCGGGATCGGGCCTCGAGCAGTACTTC
CASSPGSGLEQYF